The rows below give T cell receptor beta chains drawn from one sample of a study of beta chain features in type 1 diabetes. Repertoires were generated with immunoSEQ multiplex PCR, while TCRdb's copy carries only in-frame clones and drops some. Among about 360,000 clones, roughly an eighth were seen once, and the ten largest hold 0.0085% to 0.012%. Input material: naive CD4+ T cells from blood. The receptors come from a woman between 18 and 29 years old with type 1 diabetes. Both conserved end residues are part of each CDR3. A D gene is named only where the DNA matches it firmly. Clone size appears in some rows only: once, few, many, or a class for an expanded clone.

j_call d_call clone_size v_call cdr3_aa cdr3_nt
TRBJ1-2 - few TRBV11-2 CASSPTFEGNYGYTF TGTGCCAGCAGCCCCACGTTCGAGGGTAACTATGGCTACACCTTC
TRBJ1-5 - - TRBV2 CASSEHLDQPQHF TGTGCCAGCAGTGAGCACCTAGATCAGCCCCAGCATTTT
TRBJ2-3 TRBD2 few TRBV19 CASRLAGGRTDTQYF TGTGCCAGCAGGTTAGCGGGGGGCCGGACAGATACGCAGTATTTT
TRBJ2-1 - few TRBV5-6 CASSLRQGTYNEQFF TGTGCCAGCAGCTTGCGCCAGGGGACCTACAATGAGCAGTTCTTC
TRBJ2-7 - - TRBV10-3 CAISESAAYEQYF TGTGCCATCAGTGAGTCAGCAGCGTACGAGCAGTACTTC
TRBJ2-3 - few TRBV5-6 CASSSPFDTQYF TGTGCCAGCAGCTCCCCCTTTGATACGCAGTATTTT
TRBJ1-6 - - TRBV25-1 CASSPWADSPLHF TGTGCCAGCAGTCCCTGGGCAGATTCACCCCTCCACTTT
TRBJ2-3 - few TRBV15 CATSQGGTDTQYF TGTGCCACCTCGCAGGGGGGAACAGATACGCAGTATTTT
TRBJ2-5 TRBD2 few TRBV2 CAYLAQGGGAKTQYF TGTGCCTACCTAGCCCAGGGCGGGGGAGCCAAGACCCAGTACTTC
TRBJ2-1 TRBD2 few TRBV28 CASSQTSGTGYNEQFF TGTGCCAGCAGCCAGACTAGCGGGACCGGCTACAATGAGCAGTTCTTC
TRBJ2-5 TRBD2 - TRBV4-2 CASSQEGSGGWETQYF TGTGCCAGCAGCCAAGAGGGTTCGGGAGGGTGGGAGACCCAGTACTTC
TRBJ2-7 - - TRBV28 CASSFRDIRREQYF TGTGCCAGCAGTTTCCGGGACATAAGGCGGGAGCAGTACTTC
TRBJ2-7 TRBD1 - TRBV14 CASSQVPGQGTYEQYF TGTGCCAGCAGCCAGGTTCCGGGACAGGGGACGTACGAGCAGTACTTC
TRBJ1-5 - few TRBV4-3 CASSQGQSPNQPQHF TGCGCCAGCAGCCAAGGACAGAGTCCAAATCAGCCCCAGCATTTT
TRBJ2-5 - few TRBV7-3 CASSNSEVETQYF TGTGCCAGCAGTAACAGTGAAGTAGAGACCCAGTACTTC
TRBJ2-5 - - TRBV5-1 CASSLATAERGETQYF TGCGCCAGCAGCTTGGCCACCGCGGAAAGAGGGGAGACCCAGTACTTC
TRBJ1-5 - once TRBV25-1 CASSEYTGSQPQHF TGTGCCAGCAGTGAATATACAGGGAGTCAGCCCCAGCATTTT
TRBJ2-3 TRBD2 - TRBV7-9 CASSPGTSGTDTQYF TGTGCCAGCAGCCCAGGGACTAGCGGCACAGATACGCAGTATTTT
TRBJ2-7 TRBD1 few TRBV5-6 CASSSDRGMYEQYF TGTGCCAGCAGCTCAGACAGGGGGATGTACGAGCAGTACTTC
TRBJ2-7 - few TRBV7-9 CASSLIRGPTPREQYF TGTGCCAGCAGCTTAATCAGGGGACCTACACCGAGGGAGCAGTACTTC
TRBJ1-2 TRBD1 few TRBV11-2 CASSPSGDRNYGYTF TGTGCCAGCAGCCCATCCGGGGACAGGAACTATGGCTACACCTTC
TRBJ2-1 - - TRBV5-1 CASSLAFVREQFF TGCGCCAGCAGCTTGGCCTTCGTGCGTGAGCAGTTCTTC
TRBJ2-5 - - TRBV4-1 CASSLTRVQETQYF TGCGCCAGCAGCCTGACCAGGGTCCAAGAGACCCAGTACTTC
TRBJ1-2 - few TRBV2 CASRAPDSYGYTF TGTGCCAGCAGGGCCCCTGACAGCTATGGCTACACCTTC
TRBJ2-3 - few TRBV5-1 CASSLASVAGDSTQYF TGCGCCAGCAGCTTGGCCTCGGTGGCAGGGGATTCTACGCAGTATTTT
TRBJ2-7 - few TRBV18 CASSPLAQGHTGSYEQYF TGTGCCAGCTCACCTCTTGCGCAGGGCCACACCGGGTCCTACGAGCAGTACTTC
TRBJ1-2 TRBD1 - TRBV7-2 CASSDRGPIGYTF TGTGCCAGCAGCGACAGGGGGCCCATTGGCTACACCTTC
TRBJ1-2 - few TRBV28 CASMGGYGYTF TGTGCCAGCATGGGGGGATACGGCTACACCTTC
TRBJ2-1 - few TRBV27 CASSADSRGAFF TGTGCCAGCAGTGCTGATAGCCGCGGTGCGTTCTTC
TRBJ2-7 - few TRBV28 CASSPTWTSSYEQYF TGTGCCAGCAGTCCCACCTGGACATCGTCCTACGAGCAGTACTTC
TRBJ1-2 TRBD1 few TRBV29-1 CSTRGTDGYTF TGCAGCACCCGCGGGACAGACGGCTACACCTTC
TRBJ2-5 TRBD1 few TRBV19 CASSLDRGETQYF TGTGCCAGTAGTCTCGACAGGGGGGAGACCCAGTACTTC
TRBJ1-2 - - TRBV28 CASCRGLGDDGYTF TGTGCCAGTTGCCGGGGACTGGGGGATGACGGCTACACCTTC
TRBJ2-7 TRBD2 - TRBV28 CASAPRGSSYEQYF TGTGCCAGCGCCCCGCGGGGGAGCTCCTACGAGCAGTACTTC
TRBJ2-3 TRBD2 few TRBV4-3 CASRLAGTDTQYF TGCGCCAGCAGACTAGCGGGCACAGATACGCAGTATTTT
TRBJ2-1 TRBD1 - TRBV25-1 CASSEATGARNEQFF TGTGCCAGCAGTGAAGCGACAGGGGCTAGAAATGAGCAGTTCTTC
TRBJ2-1 - - TRBV21-1 CASSKAKGQGYNEQFF TGTGCCAGCAGCAAAGCTAAAGGACAGGGGTACAATGAGCAGTTCTTC
TRBJ1-2 TRBD1 - TRBV4-1 CASSQPGQLYGYTF TGCGCCAGCAGCCAGCCGGGACAGCTCTATGGCTACACCTTC
TRBJ2-5 TRBD1 - TRBV10-3 CAISESTGQETQYF TGTGCCATCAGTGAGTCGACAGGGCAAGAGACCCAGTACTTC
TRBJ2-5 - few TRBV5-4 CASSLGGSGRGETQYF TGTGCCAGCAGCTTGGGGGGTAGCGGAAGGGGAGAGACCCAGTACTTC
TRBJ2-2 - few TRBV5-4 CASSLDVQGYTGELFF TGTGCCAGCAGCTTGGACGTTCAGGGTTACACCGGGGAGCTGTTTTTT
TRBJ2-4 - few TRBV7-2 CASSLATGWYIQYF TGTGCCAGCAGCTTAGCGACAGGATGGTACATTCAGTACTTC
TRBJ2-5 TRBD1 - TRBV15 CATSGNRGSQETQYF TGTGCCACCAGCGGAAACAGGGGATCCCAAGAGACCCAGTACTTC
TRBJ2-6 TRBD2 - TRBV7-3 CASSSSGGRANVLTF TGTGCCAGCAGCTCCTCGGGAGGGCGAGCCAACGTCCTGACTTTC
TRBJ2-4 TRBD1 few TRBV7-6 CASSPVRDRKNIQYF TGTGCCAGCAGCCCTGTCCGGGACAGGAAAAACATTCAGTACTTC
TRBJ2-2 TRBD1 - TRBV6-4 CASSPQGATTGELFF TGTGCCAGCAGCCCACAGGGGGCAACGACCGGGGAGCTGTTTTTT
TRBJ1-4 TRBD1 few TRBV30 CAWSTLTGGRSEKLFF TGTGCCTGGAGTACCCTAACAGGGGGCCGGAGTGAAAAACTGTTTTTT
TRBJ2-7 - - TRBV25-1 CASSGPPGFSRF TGTGCCAGCAGTGGCCCCCCGGGATTCTCTCGCTTC
TRBJ2-5 TRBD2 - TRBV7-2 CASSQESSGRETQYF TGCGCCAGCAGCCAAGAAAGTAGCGGGAGGGAGACCCAGTACTTC
TRBJ2-1 - - TRBV7-2 CASSLEQTRYNEQFF TGTGCCAGCAGCTTAGAACAGACCCGTTACAATGAGCAGTTCTTC
TRBJ2-1 TRBD1 - TRBV5-1 CASSLATGSYNEQFF TGCGCCAGCAGCTTGGCGACAGGGTCTTACAATGAGCAGTTCTTC